A single sample gave rise to the 28 T cell receptor beta chains below, sequenced in a study of immune heterogeneity within non-small cell lung tumors. With 32 V and 13 J primers, multiplex PCR amplified the TCR beta CDR3. One entry per CDR3 protein results from TCRdb running MiXCR on the multiplex PCR reads. The sample shows a few thousand distinct CDR3 sequences, less than 20% of them seen only once. Bulk tumor genomic DNA (approximately 640 ng per sample) served as template. Several biopsies were spaced far apart within each primary tumor and obtained as surgery took place. Patients underwent curative surgery for untreated, newly diagnosed non-small cell lung cancer. Material for sequencing was lung tumor tissue. These receptors came from a man aged 40-55 years with non-small cell lung cancer.

CDR3 residues: CAITSTNTGELFF. CDR3 sequence (DNA): TGTGCCATCACTTCTACGAACACCGGGGAGCTGTTTTTT. The gene calls are TRBV10-3 and TRBJ2-2; D gene ambiguous. Trimming stripped 7 bases from V and 0 bases from J, with 6 bases between. This CDR3 comprises 13 residues. The germline V gene has CDR1 ENHRY and CDR2 SYGVKD.

A word on this clonotype: This may be a read error: a much more frequent sequence differs by one nucleotide. CDR3 in amino acids: CAISTFSGDTQYF. The CDR3 DNA reads as TGTGCCATTAGTACCTTTTCCGGGGATACGCAGTATTTT. The V gene is TRBV19, the J gene TRBJ2-3, with D unresolved. The CDR3 sequence is 13 residues long. CDR1 and CDR2 (germline): LNHDA, SQIVND (reference sequence).

In its sample, this clonotype was seen many times. The V call is TRBV7-9, the J call TRBJ2-5; TRBD2 matches 10 bases. Trimming took 3 bases from V and 4 from J; bases not matched to a gene: 8. Germline V CDR1 and CDR2: SEHNR, FQNEAQ (reference sequence). The CDR3 is 16 amino acids. CDR3 loop: CASSFDRLAGRETQYF. CDR3 nucleotides: TGTGCCAGCAGCTTCGACCGACTAGCGGGTAGAGAGACCCAGTACTTC.

This clonotype is termed medium-sized. The genes are TRBV28 and TRBJ2-7, with D perhaps matching TRBD2 (5 bases). CDR3 size: 13 residues. Germline values: CDR1 MDHEN, CDR2 SYDVKM. Trimming left V 7 bases short and J 4 bases short, with 14 bases between. The CDR3 nucleotides are TGTGCCAGCAACCCCTCCCCGGGATACGAGCAGTACTTC. Translated, it gives CASNPSPGYEQYF.

The V and J genes are TRBV4-1 and TRBJ2-5; no reliable D call. The germline V gene encodes CDR1 MGHRA and CDR2 YSYEKL. The germline V and J ends were trimmed by 0 bases and 4 bases, with 15 bases remaining between them. This CDR3 is built from 16 residues. CDR3 loop: CASSQDSERPVETQYF. The CDR3 DNA reads TGCGCCAGCAGCCAAGATTCAGAGAGGCCCGTAGAGACCCAGTACTTC.

Within the sample, this clonotype is medium-sized. This rearrangement joins TRBV6-1 to TRBJ1-5, with TRBD1 identical over 9 bases. This CDR3 comprises 16 residues. V lost 8 bases to trimming and J lost 1 base; unmatched junction nucleotides: 9. Germline V lookup: CDR1 MNHNS, CDR2 SASEGT. CDR3 bases: TGTGCCAGCGGAGGCCGGGGACAGGGCAGCAATCAGCCCCAGCATTTT. This codes for CASGGRGQGSNQPQHF.

Note on this clonotype: One end of the junction is discordant with germline, which a read error may explain. V is TRBV28 and J is TRBJ1-2; tentatively, D is TRBD1 (5 bases). The V gene's germline CDR1 is MDHEN and CDR2 SYDVKM. This CDR3 region has 16 residues. Here the CDR3 DNA reads TGTGCTAGCAGAGAACTAAACACGGGGGAAGGCTATGGCTACACCTTC. Translation gives CASRELNTGEGYGYTF.

Relative to its sample, this clonotype is medium-sized. The chain recombines TRBV9 with TRBJ1-1; D is possibly TRBD1 (5 bases). The V and J ends lost 4 bases and 0 bases respectively, with 16 bases between them. Germline CDR1 and CDR2: SGDLS and YYNGEE. CDR3 size: 16 residues. CDR3 region: CASSPSSGLMNTEAFF. CDR3 nucleotide sequence: TGTGCCAGCAGCCCAAGTTCGGGACTTATGAACACTGAAGCTTTCTTT. Based on the CDR3 plus reference TRBV9 and TRBJ1-1, the full variable domain is DSGVTQTPKHLITATGQRVTLRCSPRSGDLSVYWYQQSLDQGLQFLIQYYNGEERAKGNILERFSAQQFPDLHSELNLSSLELGDSALYFCASSPSSGLMNTEAFFGQGTRLTVV.

By share, this clonotype ranks as medium-sized (0.01 to 0.1%). The chain employs TRBV20-1 and TRBJ2-3, with 7 bases fitting TRBD2. J gave up 3 bases and V 4 bases, and 7 bases lay outside the gene matches. The CDR3 spans 14 residues. Germline V gene data show CDR1 as DFQATT and CDR2 as SNEGSKA (reference sequence). The CDR3 DNA reads as TGCAGTGCTACCGGACTAGATGGGACAGATACGCAGTATTTT. It yields the protein CSATGLDGTDTQYF.

The V and J genes are TRBV2 and TRBJ2-5; D is perhaps TRBD1 (5 bases). This CDR3 region has 15 residues. Trimming cost V 3 bases and J 4 bases, with 15 bases left between them. From germline, CDR1 is SNHLY and CDR2 FYNNEI. As DNA, the CDR3 is TGTGCCAGCAGTGAGCGCAGGGCGTACGGAGAGACCCAGTACTTC. Its protein is CASSERRAYGETQYF. Full variable domain (outside the CDR3, taken from reference TRBV2 and TRBJ2-5): EPEVTQTPSHQVTQMGQEVILRCVPISNHLYFYWYRQILGQKVEFLVSFYNNEISEKSEIFDDQFSVERPDGSNFTLKIRSTKLEDSAMYFCASSERRAYGETQYFGPGTRLLVL.

Within the sample, this clonotype is medium-sized (0.01 to 0.1%). The V gene is TRBV4-2, the J gene TRBJ2-3; 7 nucleotides align to TRBD1. The junction had 14 bases not matched to a gene; V was cut back by 1 base and J by 4 bases. This CDR3 contains 18 residues. CDR1 is LGHNA, CDR2 YNFKEQ, per germline. CDR3 loop: CASSQVGLQRGPPDTQYF. As DNA, the CDR3 is TGTGCCAGCAGCCAAGTAGGGCTTCAGAGGGGGCCCCCAGATACGCAGTATTTT.

This clonotype rates as medium-sized. Germline is not matched at one junction end, which may reflect a read error. This chain uses TRBV19 with TRBJ1-6; a possible D gene is TRBD1 (5 bases). The CDR3 loop spans 16 amino acids. Germline values: CDR1 LNHDA, CDR2 SQIVND (reference sequence). The CDR3: CASRIVGTFGNSPLHF. The CDR3 DNA reads as TGTGCCAGTAGGATAGTGGGGACTTTCGGTAATTCACCCCTCCACTTT.

By sample fraction, this clonotype is medium-sized. An end of the junction differs from the germline gene, which may be a read error. This rearrangement joins TRBV12-3 or TRBV12-4 to TRBJ2-7; no clear D. The CDR3 consists of 13 residues. The CDR3 nucleotides read TGTGCCAGCAGTCCCGGACCCCCCTTAAGTCCCAGCTTC. It encodes CASSPGPPLSPSF.

This clonotype was detected many times. The rearrangement links TRBV7-9 to TRBJ2-1; D unclear. CDR3 size: 12 residues. Per germline, CDR1 SEHNR and CDR2 FQNEAQ (reference sequence). Trimming took off 0 bases at V and 5 bases at J, with 2 bases between the two ends. For the CDR3, the DNA is TGTGCCAGCAGCTTAGCGGACAATGAGCAGTTCTTC. It translates to CASSLADNEQFF.

Within the sample, this clonotype is medium-sized. The V call is TRBV12-3 or TRBV12-4, the J call TRBJ1-3; D remains ambiguous. CDR3 length equals 15 residues. V lost 3 bases and J lost 0, with 9 bases in between. The CDR3 bases are TGTGCCAGCAGTTTTTCGGGGTTCTCTGGAAACACCATATATTTT. Translation gives CASSFSGFSGNTIYF.

This clonotype is deemed medium-sized. The chain recombines TRBV5-1 with TRBJ1-6; D might be TRBD1 (6 bases). The CDR3 has 20 residues. V lost 0 bases and J 0 bases, leaving 19 bases between the germline ends. The germline gives CDR1 SGHRS, CDR2 YFSETQ. The CDR3 bases are TGCGCCAGCAGCTTGGGGGGGCAGGGGTCGCCGAGCTCCTATAATTCACCCCTCCACTTT. This translates into CASSLGGQGSPSSYNSPLHF.

Regarding this clonotype: Since a much larger clone is just one base distant, this may be a read error. The genes are TRBV6-2 or TRBV6-3 and TRBJ2-2; 12 bases map to TRBD2. The CDR3 extends over 19 amino acids. Losses at the gene ends were 5 bases for V and 4 bases for J; bases not matched to a gene: 14. Germline CDR1 reads MNHEY; CDR2 reads SVGEGT. The CDR3 nucleotides are TGTGCCAGCAGTGAACCGAGACTAGCGGGGGTCTGGGGCACCGGGGAGCTGTTTTTT. Translating it yields CASSEPRLAGVWGTGELFF.

By share, this clonotype counts as medium-sized. CDR3 bases: TGTGCCAGCAGCGCCCGACTAGCGGGGATATTGAACACCGGGGAGCTGTTTTTT. It encodes CASSARLAGILNTGELFF. This rearrangement joins TRBV9 to TRBJ2-2; TRBD2 agrees at 11 bases. CDR1 and CDR2 (germline): SGDLS, YYNGEE. This CDR3 has 18 residues. V shed 3 bases, J shed 1 base, and the junction held 8 bases outside the gene matches.

This clonotype was recorded at least ten times. The V gene is TRBV6-1, the J gene TRBJ2-1; possible D gene TRBD2, 6 bases. Germline loops: CDR1 MNHNS, CDR2 SASEGT. This CDR3 region has 17 residues. Trimming left V 4 bases short and J 1 base short, with 17 bases between. Written as DNA, the CDR3 is TGTGCCAGCAGTGTAAACACGGGACTGAATTCCTACAATGAGCAGTTCTTC. Its protein is CASSVNTGLNSYNEQFF.

In its sample, this clonotype is medium-sized. The J gene is TRBJ1-2, the V gene TRBV5-1; weak D call: TRBD1 (5 bases). Trimming removed 1 base from V and 4 bases from J, with 11 bases in between. Germline V gene data show CDR1 as SGHRS and CDR2 as YFSETQ. The CDR3 has 14 residues. The CDR3 sequence: CASSLYGGSYGYTF. In nucleotides, the CDR3 is TGCGCCAGCAGCTTGTATGGGGGTTCCTATGGCTACACCTTC.

Within the sample, this clonotype is medium-sized. The gene calls are TRBV4-1 and TRBJ2-3, with unresolved D. Germline V gene lookup returns CDR1 MGHRA and CDR2 YSYEKL. V was pared by 0 bases and J by 0 bases, with 4 bases between. The CDR3 has 14 residues. In DNA form, the CDR3 reads TGCGCCAGCAGCCAAGATCCTAGCACAGATACGCAGTATTTT. Amino acid sequence: CASSQDPSTDTQYF.

Relative to its sample, this clonotype is medium-sized. The chain uses TRBV25-1 and TRBJ2-2; D might be TRBD2 (5 bases). There are 14 residues in the CDR3. V lost 8 bases to trimming and J lost 7 bases, with 17 bases between them. Germline V CDR1 and CDR2: MGHDK, SYGVNS. The CDR3 spells CASCRSGSGGELFF. The DNA for the CDR3 is TGTGCCAGCTGCCGAAGTGGGAGTGGCGGGGAGCTGTTTTTT.

This clonotype counts as medium-sized (0.01 to 0.1%). The chain couples TRBV7-8 to TRBJ1-2; D remains ambiguous. V lost 2 bases to trimming and J lost 6 bases, with 19 bases between them. Germline V lookup: CDR1 SGHVS, CDR2 FQNEAQ. CDR3 length equals 16 residues. CDR3 loop: CASSLFILRRMDGYTF. As DNA, the CDR3 is TGTGCCAGCAGCTTATTTATTCTGAGGCGTATGGATGGCTACACCTTC.

By frequency in the sample, this clonotype is medium-sized. V and J are TRBV7-8 and TRBJ1-5; 8 bases line up with TRBD1. The CDR3 covers 16 residues. V lost 2 bases and J lost 4; bases outside the gene matches: 7. Germline assignment: CDR1 SGHVS and CDR2 FQNEAQ. The CDR3 region has the DNA TGTGCCAGCAGCTTACGCACAGGGGGATTGAATCAGCCCCAGCATTTT. Amino acids: CASSLRTGGLNQPQHF.

Judged by abundance, this clonotype is large (0.1 to 1%). This chain joins TRBV20-1 and TRBJ2-7; the match to TRBD2 covers 12 bases. The junction had 8 bases not matched to a gene; V was cut back by 0 bases and J by 5 bases. The CDR3 length is 16 residues. Germline V gives CDR1 DFQATT, CDR2 SNEGSKA (reference sequence). The chain's CDR3 is CSARDRLTSGGHEQYF. The CDR3 DNA sequence: TGCAGTGCTAGAGATCGGTTGACTAGCGGGGGTCACGAGCAGTACTTC.

The chain links TRBV7-9 to TRBJ1-4; 9 nucleotides agree with TRBD1. The junction had 7 bases not matched to a gene; V was cut back by 4 bases and J by 10 bases. Looked up from germline, CDR1 is SEHNR and CDR2 is FQNEAQ (reference sequence). The CDR3 is 14 residues long. CDR3 loop: CASSSRDRVGKLFF. The CDR3 DNA is TGTGCCAGCAGCTCGAGGGACAGGGTGGGAAAACTGTTTTTT.

The chain couples TRBV9 to TRBJ2-5; 13 bases line up with TRBD2. V lost 4 bases and J lost 1; bases outside the gene matches: 7. The CDR3 loop spans 17 amino acids. Germline CDR1 and CDR2: SGDLS and YYNGEE. CDR3 DNA: TGTGCCAGCAGCCCGTTCGGACTAGCGGGGGCCCAAGAGACCCAGTACTTC. Translated: CASSPFGLAGAQETQYF.

In this sample, this clonotype is medium-sized. CDR3 sequence: CSASSIGWINSPLHF. The DNA of the CDR3 is TGCAGTGCTAGTTCAATCGGTTGGATTAATTCACCCCTCCACTTT. The chain joins TRBV20-1 to TRBJ1-6, with D unclear. Germline V gives CDR1 DFQATT, CDR2 SNEGSKA (reference sequence). This CDR3 is 15 amino acids long. Trimming removed 3 bases from V and 6 bases from J, with 15 bases in between.